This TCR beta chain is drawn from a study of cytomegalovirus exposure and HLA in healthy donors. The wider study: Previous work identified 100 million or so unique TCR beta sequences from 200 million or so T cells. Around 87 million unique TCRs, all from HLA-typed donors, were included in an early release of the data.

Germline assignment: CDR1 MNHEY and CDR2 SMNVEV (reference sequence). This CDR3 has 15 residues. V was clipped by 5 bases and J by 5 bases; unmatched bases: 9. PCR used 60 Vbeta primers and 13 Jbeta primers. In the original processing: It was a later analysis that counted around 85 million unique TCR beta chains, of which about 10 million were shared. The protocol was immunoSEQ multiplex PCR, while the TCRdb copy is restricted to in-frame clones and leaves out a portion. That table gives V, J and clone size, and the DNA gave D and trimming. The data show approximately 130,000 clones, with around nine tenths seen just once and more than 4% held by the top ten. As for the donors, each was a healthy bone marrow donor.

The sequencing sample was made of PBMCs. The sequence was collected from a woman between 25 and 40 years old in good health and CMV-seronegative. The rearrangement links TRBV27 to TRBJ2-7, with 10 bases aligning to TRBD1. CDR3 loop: CASSDYRDRGHEQYF. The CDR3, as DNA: TGTGCCAGCAGTGATTACCGGGACAGGGGCCACGAGCAGTACTTC.